This T cell receptor beta chain emerged from a study of CD8 T cells in Susac syndrome. Random-hexamer reverse transcription was applied to 0.5 to 1 ug RNA. The TCR beta CDR3 was amplified by immunoSEQ multiplex PCR across 54 Vbeta, 13 Jbeta. TCRdb independently ran MiXCR on the immunoSEQ multiplex PCR reads; one entry per CDR3 protein. Of some 300,000 distinct CDR3 sequences listed, 75% to 85% were seen once; the top ten hold around 0.22%. V was pared by 3 bases and J by 3 bases, with 9 bases between. Germline V gene sequence: CDR1 WSHSY, CDR2 SAAADI. The CDR3 loop spans 14 amino acids. Blood CD8+ and CD4+ T cells underwent high-throughput TCR beta sequencing. In contrast to the negatively isolated CD8+ and CD4+ T cells, TEMRA cells were FACS-enriched.

The sequenced material came from CD8+ T cells from PBMCs. The rearrangement links TRBV10-2 to TRBJ2-1; D may be TRBD2 (5 bases). This receptor was obtained from a human donor with multiple sclerosis. This CDR3 is CASSDGSGYNEQFF. In nucleotides, the CDR3 is TGCGCCAGCAGTGACGGCAGCGGCTACAATGAGCAGTTCTTC.